This is a list of T cell receptor beta chains from one sample in a study of blood T cell repertoires in COVID-19. Profiled with immunoSEQ multiplex PCR; TCRdb holds only in-frame clones, not every one. Here the sample spans hundreds of thousands of clones, 85% being singletons. Sequenced: peripheral blood. The receptors shown here come from a human donor in a cohort sampled during active COVID-19. The CDR3 runs from the conserved cysteine through the conserved F or W. Fields, in order: V gene, J gene, D gene, clone size, CDR3 DNA, CDR3 protein. The D gene is left open where the match is weak. Size is stated for part of the rows, as once, few or many counts, or as a class when the clone is expanded.

v_gene: TRBV30
j_gene: TRBJ1-1
d_gene: NA
abundance: NA
CDR3nt: TGTGCCTGGAGGAGACAGATGAACACTGAAGCTTTCTTT
CDR3aa: CAWRRQMNTEAFF

v_gene: TRBV24-1
j_gene: TRBJ1-5
d_gene: NA
abundance: once
CDR3nt: TGTGCCACCAGTGATACTCTGCGGGGTCAGCCCCAGCATTTT
CDR3aa: CATSDTLRGQPQHF

v_gene: TRBV14
j_gene: TRBJ2-1
d_gene: NA
abundance: NA
CDR3nt: TGTGCCAGCAGCCAAGATAGAAGAAGTGAGCAGTTCTTC
CDR3aa: CASSQDRRSEQFF

v_gene: TRBV19
j_gene: TRBJ1-4
d_gene: TRBD1
abundance: NA
CDR3nt: TGTGCCAGTAGTGGAAACAGGGGGCTTAACGAAAAACTGTTTTTT
CDR3aa: CASSGNRGLNEKLFF

v_gene: TRBV6-1
j_gene: TRBJ2-2
d_gene: TRBD2
abundance: NA
CDR3nt: TGTGCCAGCAGTGCCCTAGCGGGGGGGACGGTCGGGGAGCTGTTTTTT
CDR3aa: CASSALAGGTVGELFF

v_gene: TRBV19
j_gene: TRBJ1-3
d_gene: TRBD1
abundance: NA
CDR3nt: TGTGCCAGTAGTGGTCGGACAGGGACTGGAAACACCATATATTTT
CDR3aa: CASSGRTGTGNTIYF

v_gene: TRBV2
j_gene: TRBJ2-7
d_gene: TRBD1
abundance: NA
CDR3nt: TGTGCCAGCAGCATCGGGACAGCCTCCTACGAGCAGTACTTC
CDR3aa: CASSIGTASYEQYF

v_gene: TRBV7-6
j_gene: TRBJ2-7
d_gene: TRBD2
abundance: NA
CDR3nt: TGTGCCAGCAGCTTAGCCCCCCGGGCTAGCGGGGCCTACGAGCAGTACTTC
CDR3aa: CASSLAPRASGAYEQYF

v_gene: TRBV7-9
j_gene: TRBJ1-2
d_gene: NA
abundance: few
CDR3nt: TGTGCCAGCAGCTTATCAGTATCTGGCTACACCTTC
CDR3aa: CASSLSVSGYTF

v_gene: TRBV30
j_gene: TRBJ1-2
d_gene: NA
abundance: NA
CDR3nt: TGTGCCTGGAGTGGCAGGTTTTTCTATGGCTACACCTTC
CDR3aa: CAWSGRFFYGYTF

v_gene: TRBV5-1
j_gene: TRBJ1-2
d_gene: TRBD1
abundance: NA
CDR3nt: TGCGCCAGCAGCTCTCCAGGGACAGGGGCTGGCTACACCTTC
CDR3aa: CASSSPGTGAGYTF

v_gene: TRBV14
j_gene: TRBJ1-2
d_gene: NA
abundance: once
CDR3nt: TGTGCCAGCAGCCAAGTAGCCATAACTAACTATGGCTACACCTTC
CDR3aa: CASSQVAITNYGYTF

v_gene: TRBV27
j_gene: TRBJ2-1
d_gene: TRBD2
abundance: NA
CDR3nt: TGTGCCAGCAACCCTAGCGGGGGGGCGAGCTCCTACAATGAGCAGTTCTTC
CDR3aa: CASNPSGGASSYNEQFF

v_gene: TRBV2
j_gene: TRBJ2-2
d_gene: TRBD1
abundance: few
CDR3nt: TGTGCCAGCAGTACGGACAGGGACACCGGGGAGCTGTTTTTT
CDR3aa: CASSTDRDTGELFF

v_gene: TRBV5-6
j_gene: TRBJ2-1
d_gene: TRBD1
abundance: NA
CDR3nt: TGTGCCAGCAGCCTCCCGGGGACAGGGGGAAATGGCAATGAGCAGTTCTTC
CDR3aa: CASSLPGTGGNGNEQFF

v_gene: TRBV9
j_gene: TRBJ1-1
d_gene: NA
abundance: NA
CDR3nt: TGTGCCAGCAGCGTAGCAGGGACTGAAGCTTTCTTT
CDR3aa: CASSVAGTEAFF

v_gene: TRBV12-3/TRBV12-4
j_gene: TRBJ2-7
d_gene: TRBD2
abundance: NA
CDR3nt: TGTGCCAGCAGTCAACTAGCGGTAGGGCAGTACTTC
CDR3aa: CASSQLAVGQYF

v_gene: TRBV6-5
j_gene: TRBJ1-1
d_gene: TRBD1
abundance: NA
CDR3nt: TGTGCCAGCAGTTTTTACCGGGACAGTGAAGCTTTCTTT
CDR3aa: CASSFYRDSEAFF

v_gene: TRBV4-1
j_gene: TRBJ1-5
d_gene: TRBD1
abundance: NA
CDR3nt: TGCGCCAGCAGCCAAGAATCAGGGGGCGGGCAGCCCCAGCATTTT
CDR3aa: CASSQESGGGQPQHF

v_gene: TRBV18
j_gene: TRBJ1-1
d_gene: NA
abundance: NA
CDR3nt: TGTGCCAGCTCACCTTGGGGGACATCCGAAGCTTTCTTT
CDR3aa: CASSPWGTSEAFF

v_gene: TRBV7-8
j_gene: TRBJ1-2
d_gene: NA
abundance: NA
CDR3nt: TGTGCCAGCAGCTCTCACAGTCATGATGGCTACACCTTC
CDR3aa: CASSSHSHDGYTF

v_gene: TRBV18
j_gene: TRBJ1-5
d_gene: NA
abundance: once
CDR3nt: TGTGCCAGCTCACCAGACGAAATGCCAGGGGACAATCAGCCCCAGCATTTT
CDR3aa: CASSPDEMPGDNQPQHF

v_gene: TRBV7-8
j_gene: TRBJ2-7
d_gene: TRBD2
abundance: NA
CDR3nt: TGTGCCAGCAGCCAGGATCAAGGTCTGCTAGCGGGGGCCCACTTC
CDR3aa: CASSQDQGLLAGAHF

v_gene: TRBV9
j_gene: TRBJ2-2
d_gene: TRBD1
abundance: NA
CDR3nt: TGTGCCAGCACCCCCGGGACAGGGGTTCCCGGGGAGCTGTTTTTT
CDR3aa: CASTPGTGVPGELFF

v_gene: TRBV7-3
j_gene: TRBJ1-2
d_gene: NA
abundance: NA
CDR3nt: TGTGCCAGCAGCCCCCAACAGGGATCGGGAGGTGGCTACACCTTC
CDR3aa: CASSPQQGSGGGYTF

v_gene: TRBV7-3
j_gene: TRBJ2-1
d_gene: NA
abundance: NA
CDR3nt: TGTGCCAGCAGCCTGGGACTCCCTTCCTACAATGAGCAGTTCTTC
CDR3aa: CASSLGLPSYNEQFF

v_gene: TRBV5-1
j_gene: TRBJ2-1
d_gene: NA
abundance: once
CDR3nt: TGCGCCAGCAGCTTGTCGTCCAATGAGCAGTTCTTC
CDR3aa: CASSLSSNEQFF

v_gene: TRBV7-9
j_gene: TRBJ1-2
d_gene: NA
abundance: NA
CDR3nt: TGTGCCAGCAGCCCCCCCGGGATACAAGGCTACACCTTC
CDR3aa: CASSPPGIQGYTF

v_gene: TRBV11-2
j_gene: TRBJ1-1
d_gene: NA
abundance: few
CDR3nt: TGTGCCAGCAGCTTAGGCGGGGGTGCTGAAGCTTTCTTT
CDR3aa: CASSLGGGAEAFF

v_gene: TRBV13
j_gene: TRBJ1-1
d_gene: TRBD1
abundance: NA
CDR3nt: TGTGCCAGCAGCCCACAGGGGGCCCTGAACACTGAAGCTTTCTTT
CDR3aa: CASSPQGALNTEAFF

v_gene: TRBV5-1
j_gene: TRBJ2-7
d_gene: NA
abundance: NA
CDR3nt: TGCGCCAGCAGCCGGCGGGATCGCTCCTACGAGCAGTACTTC
CDR3aa: CASSRRDRSYEQYF

v_gene: TRBV10-1
j_gene: TRBJ1-4
d_gene: NA
abundance: few
CDR3nt: TGCGCCAGTCCTCCGGGAGTTGAAAAACTGTTTTTT
CDR3aa: CASPPGVEKLFF

v_gene: TRBV27
j_gene: TRBJ1-1
d_gene: NA
abundance: few
CDR3nt: TGTGCCAGCAGTTTCCGGGAGGGTCATGAAGCTTTCTTT
CDR3aa: CASSFREGHEAFF

v_gene: TRBV19
j_gene: TRBJ2-4
d_gene: TRBD2
abundance: NA
CDR3nt: TGTGCCTCCTATAGCGGGGGGGCCGGAAACATTCAGTACTTC
CDR3aa: CASYSGGAGNIQYF

v_gene: TRBV4-1
j_gene: TRBJ1-5
d_gene: NA
abundance: once
CDR3nt: TGCGCCAGCAGCCAAGATTCAGGTCAGCCCCAGCATTTT
CDR3aa: CASSQDSGQPQHF

v_gene: TRBV7-9
j_gene: TRBJ1-1
d_gene: NA
abundance: NA
CDR3nt: TGTGCCAGCAGCTTAGATTCAGAGGGATTCACTGAAGCTTTCTTT
CDR3aa: CASSLDSEGFTEAFF

v_gene: TRBV5-6
j_gene: TRBJ2-7
d_gene: TRBD2
abundance: NA
CDR3nt: TGTGCCAGCAGCTCCCGGACTAGCGGCCCCTACGAGCAGTACTTC
CDR3aa: CASSSRTSGPYEQYF

v_gene: TRBV5-4
j_gene: TRBJ2-5
d_gene: NA
abundance: NA
CDR3nt: TGTGCCAGCAGCTTAAGGGGGGGCGGGTCCCAAGAGACCCAGTACTTC
CDR3aa: CASSLRGGGSQETQYF

v_gene: TRBV7-3
j_gene: TRBJ2-1
d_gene: NA
abundance: NA
CDR3nt: TGTGCCAGCAGCGGAGGGGGCTGGGCGAATGAGCAGTTCTTC
CDR3aa: CASSGGGWANEQFF

v_gene: TRBV6-5
j_gene: TRBJ2-2
d_gene: NA
abundance: NA
CDR3nt: TGTGCCAGCAGTTACTTCGCGAGCACCGGGGAGCTGTTTTTT
CDR3aa: CASSYFASTGELFF

v_gene: TRBV2
j_gene: TRBJ1-2
d_gene: NA
abundance: NA
CDR3nt: TGTGCCAGCAATTACAGGGTGTTTCTATATATCGCTAACTATGGCTACACCTTC
CDR3aa: CASNYRVFLYIANYGYTF

v_gene: TRBV5-4
j_gene: TRBJ1-1
d_gene: NA
abundance: NA
CDR3nt: TGTGCCAGCAGCTTAGGGGTTGTGAACACTGAAGCTTTCTTT
CDR3aa: CASSLGVVNTEAFF

v_gene: TRBV12-5
j_gene: TRBJ1-1
d_gene: NA
abundance: few
CDR3nt: TGTGCTAGTGGTTTTGGCTGGGAAGCTTTCTTT
CDR3aa: CASGFGWEAFF

v_gene: TRBV9
j_gene: TRBJ2-7
d_gene: TRBD1
abundance: once
CDR3nt: TGTGCCAGCAGCGAGGGGACAGGGGACTTCTACGAGCAGTACTTC
CDR3aa: CASSEGTGDFYEQYF

v_gene: TRBV24-1
j_gene: TRBJ1-3
d_gene: NA
abundance: NA
CDR3nt: TGTGCCGCGGCTCCCTACGATGGAAACACCATATATTTT
CDR3aa: CAAAPYDGNTIYF

v_gene: TRBV12-3/TRBV12-4
j_gene: TRBJ2-1
d_gene: TRBD1
abundance: NA
CDR3nt: TGTGCCAGCAGTCAGGGGGATGAGCAGTTCTTC
CDR3aa: CASSQGDEQFF

v_gene: TRBV6-5
j_gene: TRBJ1-3
d_gene: NA
abundance: NA
CDR3nt: TGTGCCAGCAGGCCCCAGGGAAACTCTGGAAACACCATATATTTT
CDR3aa: CASRPQGNSGNTIYF

v_gene: TRBV18
j_gene: TRBJ1-4
d_gene: NA
abundance: NA
CDR3nt: TGTGCCAGCTCACCAGAGGGGGTGGAAAAACTGTTTTTT
CDR3aa: CASSPEGVEKLFF

v_gene: TRBV4-2
j_gene: TRBJ1-5
d_gene: NA
abundance: NA
CDR3nt: TGTGCCAGCAGCGCGGGGGCTCGGAGTAGCAATCAGCCCCAGCATTTT
CDR3aa: CASSAGARSSNQPQHF

v_gene: TRBV14
j_gene: TRBJ2-7
d_gene: NA
abundance: NA
CDR3nt: TGTGCCAGCAGCCCCACGGCTAGCGAGCAGTACTTC
CDR3aa: CASSPTASEQYF

v_gene: TRBV9
j_gene: TRBJ1-1
d_gene: NA
abundance: NA
CDR3nt: TGTGCCAGCAGCCGGGGAGGGGCGGAGAACACTGAAGCTTTCTTT
CDR3aa: CASSRGGAENTEAFF

v_gene: TRBV30
j_gene: TRBJ1-2
d_gene: NA
abundance: NA
CDR3nt: TGTGCCTGGAGTGTATCGGAGTATGGCTACACCTTC
CDR3aa: CAWSVSEYGYTF

v_gene: TRBV4-1
j_gene: TRBJ1-3
d_gene: NA
abundance: NA
CDR3nt: TGCGCCAGCAGCCAAGTTGAGAGGGGGATATCCTCTGGAAACACCATATATTTT
CDR3aa: CASSQVERGISSGNTIYF

v_gene: TRBV7-9
j_gene: TRBJ2-1
d_gene: NA
abundance: NA
CDR3nt: TGTGCCAGCAGCTTAAAATTCCAACAGCCGGGGGTTTCGGAGCAGTTCTTC
CDR3aa: CASSLKFQQPGVSEQFF

v_gene: TRBV30
j_gene: TRBJ1-1
d_gene: TRBD1
abundance: NA
CDR3nt: TGTGCCTGGAGTCGACAGGGAATCAACACTGAAGCTTTCTTT
CDR3aa: CAWSRQGINTEAFF

v_gene: TRBV19
j_gene: TRBJ1-6
d_gene: TRBD1
abundance: NA
CDR3nt: TGTGCCAGTCGGACAGGGCGAAATTCACCCCTCCACTTT
CDR3aa: CASRTGRNSPLHF

v_gene: TRBV27
j_gene: TRBJ1-6
d_gene: NA
abundance: NA
CDR3nt: TGTGCCAGCACACCGGGAGGTTGGAAGTCACCCCTCCACTTT
CDR3aa: CASTPGGWKSPLHF

v_gene: TRBV5-1
j_gene: TRBJ2-1
d_gene: NA
abundance: NA
CDR3nt: TGCGCCAGCAGCTATTCCCCCCGGGACATATACCACAATGAGCAGTTCTTC
CDR3aa: CASSYSPRDIYHNEQFF

v_gene: TRBV19
j_gene: TRBJ2-7
d_gene: NA
abundance: NA
CDR3nt: TGTGCCAGTAGTATCCCGGGACACCTAGGGGACGAGCAGTACTTC
CDR3aa: CASSIPGHLGDEQYF

v_gene: TRBV5-5
j_gene: TRBJ2-7
d_gene: NA
abundance: NA
CDR3nt: TGTGCCAGCAGCACCGGGCAGGGTTTCTACGAGCAGTACTTC
CDR3aa: CASSTGQGFYEQYF